This T cell receptor (beta chain) was identified in a study of metastatic and nonmetastatic thyroid tumors. Overall study context: Where malignant and benign thyroid patients were concerned, repertoires were compared across blood and tumor or nodule tissue.

General observations from the study: TCR beta diversity was reportedly significantly higher in malignant thyroid tumors than benign nodules, in blood and tumor.

Thyroid surgery took place with no prior treatment in any patient. Per the study methods: Construction of a distant-metastasis classifier for papillary thyroid cancer relied on CDR3 differences across clinicopathological groups. With MiXCR, TCRdb reprocessed the PCR reads. It is TCRdb's table, rather than the study itself, that gives the V and J calls and clone size. The data show roughly 7,200 clones, with approximately 40% seen just once and roughly two fifths held by the top ten. The CDR3 runs to 13 residues. Germline CDR1 is DFQATT and CDR2 is SNEGSKA (reference sequence). V gave up 5 bases and J gave up 8 bases, with 18 bases separating them. Ten or more counts support this clone. Its target is unknown. A read error may be the cause here, since a much bigger clone is one base away. Different DNA sequences within this sample yield the same CDR3.

The specimen was tumor tissue. This chain links TRBV20-1 with TRBJ1-2; D gene ambiguous. This clonotype was sampled from a female donor with papillary thyroid cancer or a benign thyroid nodule (not recorded which). Some clones in this sample may be carry-over from other donors' samples. The DNA of the CDR3 is TGCAGTGCTGCTGAGACATCCGCGGGGGGCTACACCTTC. Its protein is CSAAETSAGGYTF.